The rows below give T cell receptor beta chains drawn from one sample of a study of T cells in Graves' hyperthyroidism and ophthalmopathy. In TCRdb, the multiplex PCR reads were re-called with MiXCR into one record per CDR3 protein. Among 730,000 or so distinct CDR3 sequences listed, around 19% were seen once. Sample: blood. The receptors were gathered from a woman aged 45-59 years with Graves' hyperthyroidism that later progressed to Graves' ophthalmopathy. Both conserved end residues are part of each CDR3. The order of the fields is J gene, V gene, CDR3 protein.

J: TRBJ2-2
V: TRBV19
CDR3: CASRGARQGRNTGELFF

J: TRBJ2-1
V: TRBV19
CDR3: CASSIPQRGHNEQFF

J: TRBJ1-1
V: TRBV27
CDR3: CASSMANLDTEAFF

J: TRBJ1-1
V: TRBV3-1
CDR3: CASSQVKESMNTEAFF

J: TRBJ2-5
V: TRBV29-1
CDR3: CSVEEVEGIWTQYF

J: TRBJ2-5
V: TRBV2
CDR3: CASSVSRGETQYF

J: TRBJ2-1
V: TRBV5-1
CDR3: CASSLLAGVNNEQFF

J: TRBJ2-2
V: TRBV19
CDR3: CASTPRGGTGELFF

J: TRBJ2-5
V: TRBV15
CDR3: CATSSLAGVETQYF

J: TRBJ2-3
V: TRBV30
CDR3: CAWSRSGGRGDTQYF

J: TRBJ2-2
V: TRBV12-3/TRBV12-4
CDR3: CATPDRPNTGELFF

J: TRBJ1-2
V: TRBV29-1
CDR3: CSVGPSSNYGYTF

J: TRBJ1-5
V: TRBV27
CDR3: CASSLLRQGGIFNQPQHF

J: TRBJ2-1
V: TRBV9
CDR3: CASSVAAGDYNEQFF

J: TRBJ1-4
V: TRBV30
CDR3: CAWSVGGTTNEKLFF

J: TRBJ1-5
V: TRBV6-2/TRBV6-3
CDR3: CASSYRVNQPQHF

J: TRBJ1-3
V: TRBV20-1
CDR3: CSATSSDSSGNTIYF

J: TRBJ1-5
V: TRBV2
CDR3: CASSGGQNQPQHF